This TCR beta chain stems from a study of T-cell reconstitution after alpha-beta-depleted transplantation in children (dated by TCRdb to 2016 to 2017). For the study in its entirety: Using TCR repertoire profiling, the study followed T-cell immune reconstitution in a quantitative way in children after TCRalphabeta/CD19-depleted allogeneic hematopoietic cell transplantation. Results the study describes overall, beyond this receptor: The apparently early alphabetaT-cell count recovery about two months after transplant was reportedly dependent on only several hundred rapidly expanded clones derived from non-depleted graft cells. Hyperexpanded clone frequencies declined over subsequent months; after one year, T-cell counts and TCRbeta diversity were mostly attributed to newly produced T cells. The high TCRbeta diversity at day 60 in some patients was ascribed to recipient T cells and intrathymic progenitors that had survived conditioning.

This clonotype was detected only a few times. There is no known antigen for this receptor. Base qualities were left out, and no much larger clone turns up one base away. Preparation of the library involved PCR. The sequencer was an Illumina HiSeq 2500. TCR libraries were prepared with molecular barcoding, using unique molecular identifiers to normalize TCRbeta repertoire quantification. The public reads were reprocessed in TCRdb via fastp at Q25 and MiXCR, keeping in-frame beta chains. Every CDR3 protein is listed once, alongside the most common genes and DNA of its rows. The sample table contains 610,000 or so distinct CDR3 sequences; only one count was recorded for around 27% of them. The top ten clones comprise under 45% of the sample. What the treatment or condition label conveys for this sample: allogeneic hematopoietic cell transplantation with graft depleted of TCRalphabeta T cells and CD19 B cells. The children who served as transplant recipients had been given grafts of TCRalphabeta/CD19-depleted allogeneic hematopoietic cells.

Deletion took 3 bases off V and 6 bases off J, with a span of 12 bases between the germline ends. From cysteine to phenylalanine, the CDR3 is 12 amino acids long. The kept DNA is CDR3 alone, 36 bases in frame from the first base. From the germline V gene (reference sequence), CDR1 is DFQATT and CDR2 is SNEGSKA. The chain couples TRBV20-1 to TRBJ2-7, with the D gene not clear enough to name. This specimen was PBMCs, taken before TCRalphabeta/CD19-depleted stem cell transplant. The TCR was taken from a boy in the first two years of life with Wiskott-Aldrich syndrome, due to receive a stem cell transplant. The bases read TGCAGTGCTAGTGTCCCCGGTGCCGAGCAGTACTTC. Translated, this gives CSASVPGAEQYF.